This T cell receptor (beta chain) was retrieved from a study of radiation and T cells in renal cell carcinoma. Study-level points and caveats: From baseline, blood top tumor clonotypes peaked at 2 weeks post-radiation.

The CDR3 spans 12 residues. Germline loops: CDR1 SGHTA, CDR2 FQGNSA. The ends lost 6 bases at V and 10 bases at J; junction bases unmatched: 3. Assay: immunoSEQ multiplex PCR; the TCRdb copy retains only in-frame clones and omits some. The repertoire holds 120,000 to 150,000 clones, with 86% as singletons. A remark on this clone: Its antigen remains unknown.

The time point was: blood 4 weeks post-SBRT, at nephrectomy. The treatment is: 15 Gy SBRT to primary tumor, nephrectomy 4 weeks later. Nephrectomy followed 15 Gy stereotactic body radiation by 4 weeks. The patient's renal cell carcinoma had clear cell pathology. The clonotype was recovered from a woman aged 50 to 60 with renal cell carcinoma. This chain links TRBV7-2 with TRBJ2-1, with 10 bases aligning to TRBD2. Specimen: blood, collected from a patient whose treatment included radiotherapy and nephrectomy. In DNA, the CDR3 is TGTGCCAGCAGGCTTAGCGGGGGGGAGCAGTTCTTC. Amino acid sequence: CASRLSGGEQFF. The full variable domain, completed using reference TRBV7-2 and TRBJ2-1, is GAGVSQSPSNKVTEKGKDVELRCDPISGHTALYWYRQSLGQGLEFLIYFQGNSAPDKSGLPSDRFSAERTGGSVSTLTIQRTQQEDSAVYLCASRLSGGEQFFGPGTRLTVL.